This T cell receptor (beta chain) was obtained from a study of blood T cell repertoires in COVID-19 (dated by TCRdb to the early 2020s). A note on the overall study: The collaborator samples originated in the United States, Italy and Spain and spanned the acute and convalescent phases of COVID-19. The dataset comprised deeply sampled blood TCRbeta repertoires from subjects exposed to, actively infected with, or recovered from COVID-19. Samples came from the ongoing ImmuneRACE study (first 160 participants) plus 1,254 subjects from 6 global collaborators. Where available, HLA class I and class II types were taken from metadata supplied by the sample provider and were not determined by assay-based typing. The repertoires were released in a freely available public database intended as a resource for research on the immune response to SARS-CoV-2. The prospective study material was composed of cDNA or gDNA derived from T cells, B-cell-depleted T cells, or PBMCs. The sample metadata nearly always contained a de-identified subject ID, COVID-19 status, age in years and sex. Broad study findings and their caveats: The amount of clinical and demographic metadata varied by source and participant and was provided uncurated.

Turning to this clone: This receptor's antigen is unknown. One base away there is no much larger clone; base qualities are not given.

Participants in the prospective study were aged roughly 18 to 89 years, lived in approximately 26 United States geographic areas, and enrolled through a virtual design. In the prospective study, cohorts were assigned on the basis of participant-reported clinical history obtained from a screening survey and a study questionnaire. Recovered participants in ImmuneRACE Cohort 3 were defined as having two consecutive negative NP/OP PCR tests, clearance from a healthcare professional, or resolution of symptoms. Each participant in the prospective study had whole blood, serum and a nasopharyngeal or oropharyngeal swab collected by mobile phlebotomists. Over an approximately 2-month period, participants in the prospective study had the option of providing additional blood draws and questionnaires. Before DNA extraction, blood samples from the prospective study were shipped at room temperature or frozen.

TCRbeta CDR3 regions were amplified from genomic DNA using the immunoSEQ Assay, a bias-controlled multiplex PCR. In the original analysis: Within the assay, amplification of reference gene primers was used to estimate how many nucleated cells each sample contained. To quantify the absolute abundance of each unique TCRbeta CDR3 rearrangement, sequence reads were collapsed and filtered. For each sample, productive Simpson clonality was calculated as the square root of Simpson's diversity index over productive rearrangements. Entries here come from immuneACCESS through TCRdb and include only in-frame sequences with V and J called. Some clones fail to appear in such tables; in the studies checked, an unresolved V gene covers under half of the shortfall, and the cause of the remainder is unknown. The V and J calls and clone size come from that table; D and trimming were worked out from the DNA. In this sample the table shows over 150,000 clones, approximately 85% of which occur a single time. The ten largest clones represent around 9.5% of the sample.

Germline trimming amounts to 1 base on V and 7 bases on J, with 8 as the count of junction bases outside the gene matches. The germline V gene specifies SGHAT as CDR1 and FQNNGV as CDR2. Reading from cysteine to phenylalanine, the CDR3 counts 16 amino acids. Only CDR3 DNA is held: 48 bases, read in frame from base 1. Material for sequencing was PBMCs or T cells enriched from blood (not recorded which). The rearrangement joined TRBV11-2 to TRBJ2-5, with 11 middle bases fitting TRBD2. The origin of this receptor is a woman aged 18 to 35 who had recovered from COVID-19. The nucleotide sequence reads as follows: TGTGCCAGCAGCTTAGTGGGGACTAGCGGAGTTGGGACCCAGTACTTC. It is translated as CASSLVGTSGVGTQYF.